The present T cell receptor beta chain was sequenced within a study of blood T cell repertoires in COVID-19. For the study at large: The cDNA or gDNA used as material had been derived from T cells, B-cell-depleted T cells, or PBMCs.

Germline V gives CDR1 KGHSH, CDR2 LQKENI. CDR3 size: 16 residues. The germline V and J ends were trimmed by 3 bases and 0 bases, with 14 bases remaining between them. The method was immunoSEQ multiplex PCR; TCRdb's version includes in-frame clones alone and lacks a portion of them. The sample holds about 480,000 clones; approximately 89% are singletons and the top ten take roughly 12%. The sample taken for sequencing was peripheral blood. The source is a woman in her fifties or sixties with COVID-19, enrolled during active disease. The V gene is TRBV18, the J gene TRBJ1-2; TRBD1 might be the D (5 bases). The CDR3 is CASSPRTQGSNYGYTF. CDR3 DNA: TGTGCCAGCTCACCGCGTACCCAGGGATCTAACTATGGCTACACCTTC.